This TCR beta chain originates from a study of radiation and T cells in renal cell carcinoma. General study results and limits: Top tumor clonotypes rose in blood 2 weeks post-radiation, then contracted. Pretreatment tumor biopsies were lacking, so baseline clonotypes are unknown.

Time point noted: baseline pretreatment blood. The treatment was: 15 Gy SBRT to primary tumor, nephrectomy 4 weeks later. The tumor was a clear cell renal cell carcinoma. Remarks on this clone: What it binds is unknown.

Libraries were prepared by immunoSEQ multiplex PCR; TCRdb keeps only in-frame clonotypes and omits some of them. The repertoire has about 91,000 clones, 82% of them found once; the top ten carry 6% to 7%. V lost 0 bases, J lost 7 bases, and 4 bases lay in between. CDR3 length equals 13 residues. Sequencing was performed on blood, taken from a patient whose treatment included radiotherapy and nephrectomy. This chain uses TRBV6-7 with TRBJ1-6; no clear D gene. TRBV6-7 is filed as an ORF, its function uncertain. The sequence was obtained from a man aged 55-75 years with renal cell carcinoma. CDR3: CASSYSRNSPLHF. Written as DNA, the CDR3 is TGTGCCAGCAGTTACTCACGGAATTCACCCCTCCACTTT.